This passage covers 17 T cell receptor beta chains from one sample sequenced in a study of blood T cell repertoires in COVID-19. TCRdb keeps only in-frame clones here, not all; method: immunoSEQ multiplex PCR. The profile shows around 72,000 clones, roughly 80% of them singletons. The sample was peripheral blood. Receptors were obtained from a woman aged 55 to 70 with acute or convalescent COVID-19.

The chain joins TRBV5-6 to TRBJ2-7; 7 nucleotides line up with TRBD1. The CDR3 runs to 16 residues. V shed 1 base and J 4 bases; nucleotides not matched to a gene: 11. Germline CDR1 reads SGHDT; CDR2 reads YYEEEE. This CDR3 reads CASSLTSDRLRYEQYF. CDR3 coding DNA: TGTGCCAGCAGCTTGACCTCGGACAGGCTCCGGTACGAGCAGTACTTC. Combining the CDR3 with reference TRBV5-6 and TRBJ2-7 gives the whole variable domain DAGVTQSPTHLIKTRGQQVTLRCSPKSGHDTVSWYQQALGQGPQFIFQYYEEEERQRGNFPDRFSGHQFPNYSSELNVNALLLGDSALYLCASSLTSDRLRYEQYFGPGTRLTVT.

J is TRBJ2-1 and V is TRBV29-1; TRBD2 matches at 7 bases. Germline CDR1 and CDR2: SQVTM and ANQGSEA. The CDR3 has 14 residues. V gave up 8 bases and J gave up 4 bases; unmatched junction bases: 11. CDR3 protein: CSIHTSADYNEQFF. In nucleotides, the CDR3 is TGCAGCATCCATACTAGCGCAGATTACAATGAGCAGTTCTTC.

This clone has just a few counts. The V call is TRBV7-2, the J call TRBJ1-2, with 8 bases lining up with TRBD1. The CDR3 consists of 15 residues. The germline gives CDR1 SGHTA, CDR2 FQGNSA. V was clipped by 5 bases and J by 9 bases; unmatched bases: 14. The CDR3, as DNA: TGTGCCAGCAGCGGACGAACGGGCAGGGGGCAGCGCTACACCTTC. Translated: CASSGRTGRGQRYTF. Full variable domain (rest looked up from reference TRBV7-2 and TRBJ1-2): GAGVSQSPSNKVTEKGKDVELRCDPISGHTALYWYRQSLGQGLEFLIYFQGNSAPDKSGLPSDRFSAERTGGSVSTLTIQRTQQEDSAVYLCASSGRTGRGQRYTFGSGTRLTVV.

The J gene is TRBJ1-1, the V gene TRBV5-6; D remains ambiguous. Trimming left V 4 bases short and J 4 bases short, with 8 bases between. Germline-derived CDR1 and CDR2 are SGHDT and YYEEEE. The CDR3 is 12 residues long. In nucleotides, the CDR3 is TGTGCCAGCAGCCTCGGTAGCACTGAAGCTTTCTTT. Protein sequence: CASSLGSTEAFF.

The genes are TRBV7-2 and TRBJ1-5; weak D call: TRBD1 (6 bases). The CDR3 runs 15 residues. V lost 4 bases to trimming and J lost 1 base, with 11 bases between them. Germline lookup yields CDR1 SGHTA and CDR2 FQGNSA. The chain's CDR3 is CASSWTTGSNQPQHF. CDR3 coding DNA: TGTGCCAGCAGCTGGACAACAGGGAGCAATCAGCCCCAGCATTTT.

This chain links TRBV6-5 with TRBJ2-1; D may be TRBD1 (6 bases). CDR3 length: 14 residues. Trimming pared 7 bases from V and 7 bases from J, leaving 17 bases between. Germline V gene sequence: CDR1 MNHEY, CDR2 SVGAGI. The CDR3 loop is CASTKGHTGNEQFF. Here the CDR3 DNA reads TGTGCCAGCACCAAGGGACACACCGGGAATGAGCAGTTCTTC.

J is TRBJ1-2 and V is TRBV29-1, with unresolved D. The CDR3 is 13 residues long. Trimming left V 4 bases short and J 3 bases short, with 12 bases between. Germline V gene sequence: CDR1 SQVTM, CDR2 ANQGSEA. The CDR3 DNA is TGCAGCGTTGGTCAGGCTATGGACTATGGCTACACCTTC. It translates to CSVGQAMDYGYTF.

The rearrangement uses TRBV2 and TRBJ1-5; D remains unclear. V lost 0 bases to trimming and J lost 7 bases, with 7 bases between them. There are 13 residues in the CDR3. Germline V gene data show CDR1 as SNHLY and CDR2 as FYNNEI. CDR3 sequence: CASSEAPGQPQHF. The CDR3 bases are TGTGCCAGCAGTGAAGCTCCGGGACAGCCCCAGCATTTT.

The chain is built from TRBV3-1 (or the pseudogene TRBV3-2) and TRBJ1-6, with D possibly matching TRBD1 (6 bases). V shed 4 bases and J shed 6 bases, with 16 bases lying between them. The CDR3 loop spans 16 amino acids. The germline V gene has CDR1 LGHDT and CDR2 YNNKEL (reference sequence). The CDR3 loop reads CASSRNRVSGNSPLHF. Here the CDR3 DNA reads TGTGCCAGCAGCCGAAACAGGGTTTCGGGTAATTCACCCCTCCACTTT.

The sample holds one count of this clone. The chain is built from TRBV10-3 and TRBJ2-3, with 8 bases lining up with TRBD2. With 8 bases clipped from V and 0 bases from J, the junction kept 4 bases outside the gene matches. The CDR3 has 14 residues. CDR1 is ENHRY and CDR2 is SYGVKD in the germline V gene. Here the CDR3 reads CAIGREGSTDTQYF. The CDR3 DNA reads as TGTGCCATCGGTCGGGAGGGTAGCACAGATACGCAGTATTTT.

The CDR3 spells CASSPSWRGSWTGELFF. For the CDR3, the DNA is TGTGCCAGCAGCCCAAGTTGGAGGGGATCGTGGACCGGGGAGCTGTTTTTT. The J gene is TRBJ2-2, the V gene TRBV11-2; TRBD2 might be the D (6 bases). The CDR3 spans 17 residues. CDR1 SGHAT and CDR2 FQNNGV come from the germline V gene. V shed 5 bases and J shed 5 bases, with 21 bases lying between them. Looking up the rest from reference TRBV11-2 and TRBJ2-2 gives the full variable domain: EAGVAQSPRYKIIEKRQSVAFWCNPISGHATLYWYQQILGQGPKLLIQFQNNGVVDDSQLPKDRFSAERLKGVDSTLKIQPAKLEDSAVYLCASSPSWRGSWTGELFFGEGSRLTVL.

Written as DNA, the CDR3 is TGTGCCATCAGTGAGTCAATGCCGGTACAAGAGACCCAGTACTTC. This gives the protein CAISESMPVQETQYF. This chain connects TRBV10-3 to TRBJ2-5; D call uncertain. The germline gives CDR1 ENHRY, CDR2 SYGVKD. Trimming stripped 0 bases from V and 2 bases from J, with 10 bases between. The CDR3 has 15 residues.

This chain uses TRBV9 with TRBJ1-6; a weak D match, TRBD1 (5 bases). The CDR3 is 14 residues long. Trimming stripped 0 bases from V and 9 bases from J, with 10 bases between. Germline CDR1 SGDLS, CDR2 YYNGEE. CDR3 DNA sequence: TGTGCCAGCAGCGTAGCAGGGCCGGGTTCACCCCTCCACTTT. It specifies CASSVAGPGSPLHF.

The chain combines TRBV19 with TRBJ1-2; 9 nucleotides match TRBD1. Losses at the gene ends were 7 bases for V and 13 bases for J; bases not matched to a gene: 10. The germline V gene encodes CDR1 LNHDA and CDR2 SQIVND (reference sequence). The CDR3 consists of 12 residues. The CDR3 loop reads CASTSGTGPPTF. The CDR3 nucleotides read TGTGCCAGTACCTCCGGGACAGGGCCCCCCACCTTC.

Worth noting for this clone: Additional DNA sequences in this sample encode the identical CDR3. The chain joins TRBV24-1 to TRBJ1-2; 7 positions match TRBD1. CDR1 is KGHDR, CDR2 SFDVKD, per germline. The CDR3 sequence is 15 residues long. J was trimmed by 6 bases and V by 4 bases; bases with no gene match: 10. The CDR3 nucleotides read TGTGCCACCAGTGAGGGCACCGGGACAGTAGATGGCTACACCTTC. This translates into CATSEGTGTVDGYTF.

The chain links TRBV24-1 to TRBJ2-4, with TRBD2 identical over 9 bases. The V segment lost 4 bases and the J segment 7 bases; nucleotides outside the gene matches: 7. The germline V gene encodes CDR1 KGHDR and CDR2 SFDVKD. The CDR3 length is 15 residues. CDR3 sequence reads: CATSDPLAGSNIQYF. The CDR3 DNA reads TGTGCCACCAGTGACCCTCTAGCGGGATCGAACATTCAGTACTTC.

The rearrangement uses TRBV6-1 and TRBJ1-2; D gene uncertain. Per the germline V gene, CDR1 is MNHNS and CDR2 is SASEGT. There are 15 residues in the CDR3. The V end lost 2 bases, the J end lost 7 bases, and 17 bases lay between the germline ends. The CDR3 is CASSEREGALSGYTF. CDR3 coding DNA: TGTGCCAGCAGTGAACGGGAGGGCGCGCTCTCTGGCTACACCTTC.